This T cell receptor beta chain was documented in a study of graft-versus-host responses after intestinal transplantation. Study-wide context: Each recipient received anti-thymocyte globulin induction, then tacrolimus and steroids for approximately 3 years. General study findings and limits: Detected in recipient marrow were GvH clones, some of which were first observed in ileum or blood. Some patients had graft-donor T cell macrochimerism, and their allografts showed high graft-versus-host to host-versus-graft clonal ratios.

The sample holds one count of this clone. The antigen remains undetermined. Libraries were prepared by immunoSEQ multiplex PCR; TCRdb keeps only in-frame clonotypes and omits some of them. The table lists roughly 120,000 clones, 85% to 95% of them singletons. The TCR originated in a human donor who received an intestinal transplant. The sequencing used unstimulated CD8+ T cells sorted from spleen or lymph node cells, collected before intestinal transplant.

The DNA for the CDR3 is TGTGCCAGCAGCCCGGACAGGCTGAGCAATCAGCCCCAGCATTTT. This codes for CASSPDRLSNQPQHF. The chain combines TRBV7-6 with TRBJ1-5; 7 bases agree with TRBD1. CDR1 SGHVS and CDR2 FNYEAQ come from the germline V gene. Trimming cost V 5 bases and J 1 base; bases outside gene matches: 5. This CDR3 region has 15 residues.